These T cell receptor beta chains were read from a single sample in a study of type 1 and type 2 diabetes patients. Using its own MiXCR run on the multiplex PCR reads, TCRdb lists one record per CDR3 protein. The repertoire has about 250,000 distinct CDR3 sequences, roughly 48% of them found once; the top ten carry approximately 14%. Source material: peripheral blood mononuclear cells (PBMCs). These receptors came from a man between 18 and 29 years old with type 2 diabetes. The CDR3 runs from the conserved cysteine through the conserved F or W. Fields, in order: CDR3 length, V gene, J gene, CDR3 protein.

>17|TRBV20-1|TRBJ2-1
CSARDSLRGGFYNEQFF
>16|TRBV12-3/TRBV12-4|TRBJ2-7
CASSAGGGIGSYEQYF
>15|TRBV10-3|TRBJ2-1
CAISEETSGYNEQFF
>16|TRBV6-6|TRBJ2-5
CASRTSRLAGKETQYF
>14|TRBV28|TRBJ1-6
CASREGTYNSPFHF
>13|TRBV2|TRBJ2-7
CASCFGGWYEQYF
>13|TRBV28|TRBJ1-1
CASSSQGEGEAFF
>12|TRBV20-1|TRBJ2-5
CSPGDPYGAQYF
>14|TRBV7-9|TRBJ1-1
CASSFRDDNTEAFF
>14|TRBV10-3|TRBJ1-3
CAISESVWGNTIYF
>17|TRBV6-5|TRBJ2-2
CASSYSSFGVDTGELFF
>13|TRBV10-2|TRBJ2-7
CASSGTNPYEQYF
>12|TRBV7-2|TRBJ1-2
CASSFETDQTSF
>14|TRBV29-1|TRBJ1-2
CSVETVGASYGYTF
>17|TRBV10-1|TRBJ2-1
CASSEGRGGTYYNEQFF
>17|TRBV19|TRBJ1-2
CASSRRGLPGQDYGYTF
>12|TRBV6-5|TRBJ2-5
CASSAQLLEKYF
>11|TRBV6-6|TRBJ1-1
CASGLNTEAFF
>14|TRBV19|TRBJ2-3
CASSIKEGSDTQYF
>12|TRBV2|TRBJ2-1
CASNDEGSEQFF
>13|TRBV28|TRBJ2-7
CASSIDYSYEQYF
>15|TRBV7-3|TRBJ2-7
CASSFGQGHSYEQYF
>13|TRBV19|TRBJ2-1
CASSIGGDNEQFF
>12|TRBV5-1|TRBJ1-2
CASSLADYGYTF
>15|TRBV5-1|TRBJ1-1
CASRSGALANTEAFF
>13|TRBV15|TRBJ2-3
CATSRDYGDTQYF
>19|TRBV7-6|TRBJ2-6
CASSLRVRGVVAGANVLTF
>15|TRBV19|TRBJ1-5
CASRLTGDTGQPQHF
>16|TRBV10-2|TRBJ1-4
CASSEPTEDMNGKLFF
>14|TRBV9|TRBJ2-7
CASSVGLQSYEQYF
>14|TRBV5-1|TRBJ2-7
CASTGTLSMDEQYF
>16|TRBV7-2|TRBJ2-7
CASSLGGQFQAYEQYF
>17|TRBV7-8|TRBJ1-5
CASSSERGGRGNQPQHF
>12|TRBV3-1|TRBJ1-2
CASSQTGDGYTF
>15|TRBV2|TRBJ1-6
CASSSQGTDRSPLHF
>13|TRBV19|TRBJ2-2
CASSTSLTGELFF
>14|TRBV6-4|TRBJ1-1
CASRTGGGNTEAFF
>13|TRBV5-1|TRBJ2-7
CASSLEHGYEQYF
>12|TRBV20-1|TRBJ1-2
CSATDRVGGYTF
>15|TRBV20-1|TRBJ2-7
CSARGGETGVYEQYF
>13|TRBV20-1|TRBJ2-7
CSARSSGTYEQYF
>11|TRBV30|TRBJ2-7
CAWSGTYEQYF
>14|TRBV5-1|TRBJ2-5
CASTVGRKQETQYF
>15|TRBV28|TRBJ1-2
CASRKYGTDNYGYTF
>15|TRBV19|TRBJ1-1
CASSIVWGASTEAFF
>16|TRBV4-1|TRBJ2-1
CASSRQIPTGIDEQFF
>15|TRBV20-1|TRBJ2-5
CSAPIPGQGQKTQYF
>17|TRBV25-1|TRBJ2-5
CASTPRGSLSVQETQYF
>14|TRBV18|TRBJ1-1
CASSPRGLDTEAFF
>17|TRBV15|TRBJ1-1
CATSRDRGGAGGNEAFF
>13|TRBV7-2|TRBJ2-3
CASSLQGSDTQYF
>15|TRBV19|TRBJ2-1
CASSISGTANNEQFF
>14|TRBV19|TRBJ2-1
CASSIIGFYNEQFF
>14|TRBV20-1|TRBJ2-7
CSARDLGRGHEQYF
>15|TRBV13|TRBJ1-4
CASSSRDLTGEKLFF
>13|TRBV7-3|TRBJ2-3
CASRLAGEDTQYF
>17|TRBV6-5|TRBJ1-2
CASGPLLQGPVSYGYTF
>15|TRBV24-1|TRBJ2-5
CATSGQGGIQETQYF